These T cell receptor beta chains were read from a single sample in a study of CD8+CD57+ T cells in acquired aplastic anemia. TCRdb re-called the reads with MiXCR, one entry per CDR3 protein. This sample yields under 500,000 distinct CDR3 sequences, of which around a third are seen a single time; about 0.8% belongs to the top ten. Input material: sorted CD4+, CD8+, or CD8+CD57+ T cells (not recorded which) from PBMCs. The origin of the receptors is a human donor with aplastic anemia. CDR3s include the opening cysteine and the closing phenylalanine or tryptophan. The order of the fields is V gene, CDR3 length, J gene, D gene, clone size, CDR3 protein, CDR3 DNA. A D gene is named only where the DNA matches it firmly. Where a row states a size, it is once, few, many or the class of an expanded clone; other rows omit it.

>TRBV30|11|TRBJ2-7|.|few
CAWSEGDEQYF
TGTGCCTGGAGTGAAGGGGACGAGCAGTACTTC
>TRBV10-3|14|TRBJ1-2|.|.
CATSLHSGDYGYTF
TGTGCCACCTCCCTCCATAGCGGGGACTATGGCTACACCTTC
>TRBV7-3|11|TRBJ2-2|.|once
CVSRLTGELFF
TGTGTCAGCAGGCTCACCGGGGAGCTGTTTTTT
>TRBV20-1|14|TRBJ2-3|.|.
CSASPRGNLDTQYF
TGCAGTGCTAGCCCGAGGGGGAATCTAGATACGCAGTATTTT
>TRBV5-1|20|TRBJ2-6|TRBD2|few
CASSPWTSGGPITGANVLTF
TGCGCCAGCAGCCCGTGGACTAGCGGGGGCCCTATTACTGGGGCCAACGTCCTGACTTTC
>TRBV7-2|17|TRBJ1-6|.|few
CASSLNEGWDSNSPLHF
TGTGCCAGCAGCTTAAACGAAGGGTGGGACTCTAATTCACCCCTCCACTTT
>TRBV14|18|TRBJ1-6|.|many
CASSQDPFGRTNNSPLHF
TGTGCCAGCAGCCAAGATCCCTTCGGGCGGACCAATAATTCACCCCTCCACTTT
>TRBV7-8|16|TRBJ1-6|.|many
CASSILTVSYNSPLHF
TGTGCCAGCAGCATCCTGACAGTCTCCTATAATTCACCCCTCCACTTT
>TRBV24-1|16|TRBJ2-1|.|many
CATSDFDRGNYNEQFF
TGTGCCACCAGTGATTTTGACAGAGGAAACTACAATGAGCAGTTCTTC
>TRBV11-1|16|TRBJ1-6|TRBD1|.
CASSERQGANNSPLHF
TGTGCCAGCAGTGAGCGACAGGGGGCGAATAATTCACCCCTCCACTTT
>TRBV5-1|14|TRBJ1-3|TRBD1|many
CASSEQGAGNTIYF
TGCGCCAGCAGCGAACAGGGGGCTGGAAACACCATATATTTT
>TRBV5-8|13|TRBJ2-1|.|few
CASSLVGWNEQFF
TGTGCCAGCAGCTTGGTAGGGTGGAATGAGCAGTTCTTC
>TRBV24-1|15|TRBJ1-2|.|few
CASSFRDTGREGYTF
TGTGCCAGCAGTTTCCGGGACACGGGGAGAGAGGGCTACACCTTC
>TRBV7-2|14|TRBJ1-2|.|many
CASSLDQGTHGYTF
TGTGCCAGCAGCTTAGATCAGGGTACTCATGGCTACACCTTC
>TRBV4-1|14|TRBJ1-2|.|.
CASSQAGADYGYTF
TGCGCCAGCAGCCAAGCGGGGGCGGACTATGGCTACACCTTC
>TRBV30|13|TRBJ1-6|.|few
CAWNPQGRSPLHF
TGTGCCTGGAATCCCCAGGGTAGATCACCCCTCCACTTT
>TRBV15|16|TRBJ1-5|.|.
CATSRDRVGINQPQHF
TGTGCCACCAGCAGAGATAGAGTGGGGATTAATCAGCCCCAGCATTTT
>TRBV10-1|17|TRBJ2-7|.|.
CASSPTRAERLGYEQYF
TGCGCCAGCAGCCCAACAAGGGCAGAGCGCCTAGGCTACGAGCAGTACTTC
>TRBV9|15|TRBJ2-1|TRBD2|few
CASSVATGGINEQFF
TGTGCCAGCAGCGTAGCAACGGGGGGGATAAATGAGCAGTTCTTC
>TRBV19|14|TRBJ1-2|.|.
CASSPTVVNYGYTF
TGTGCCAGCTCACCAACGGTGGTGAACTATGGCTACACCTTC
>TRBV15|18|TRBJ1-2|.|many
CATSRDVSLFSGSYGYTF
TGTGCCACCAGCAGAGATGTATCGTTGTTTTCAGGGTCCTATGGCTACACCTTC
>TRBV11-3|14|TRBJ2-7|.|few
CASSLSRNLDEQYF
TGTGCCAGCAGCTTATCCAGGAACCTCGACGAGCAGTACTTC
>TRBV9|15|TRBJ2-7|.|many
CASSAQALLDYEQYF
TGTGCCAGCAGCGCCCAGGCCCTACTCGATTACGAGCAGTACTTC
>TRBV24-1|12|TRBJ1-2|.|.
CATMSRDGGYTF
TGTGCCACCATGTCCAGGGATGGCGGCTACACCTTC
>TRBV12-3/TRBV12-4|14|TRBJ2-7|.|many
CASSPRTVTYEQYF
TGTGCCAGCAGTCCTAGGACGGTTACCTACGAGCAGTACTTC
>TRBV9|14|TRBJ2-6|.|many
CASSAGSGANVLTF
TGTGCCAGCAGCGCAGGCTCTGGGGCCAACGTCCTGACTTTC
>TRBV20-1|16|TRBJ1-5|.|many
CSARLGTPGRNQPQHF
TGCAGTGCTAGACTTGGGACTCCGGGTCGCAATCAGCCCCAGCATTTT
>TRBV12-3/TRBV12-4|14|TRBJ2-1|TRBD1|.
CASSNGQVGNEQFF
TGTGCCAGCAGCAATGGACAGGTTGGGAATGAGCAGTTCTTC
>TRBV24-1|17|TRBJ2-5|TRBD2|many
CATSEGRTSGGAETQYF
TGTGCCACCAGTGAGGGGAGGACTAGCGGGGGGGCGGAGACCCAGTACTTC
>TRBV4-2|15|TRBJ1-6|.|many
CASSQVTQGASPLHF
TGTGCCAGCAGCCAAGTCACTCAGGGAGCTTCACCCCTCCACTTT
>TRBV7-7|14|TRBJ2-7|.|.
CASAHKRASYEQYF
TGTGCTAGCGCGCACAAGAGAGCCTCCTACGAGCAGTACTTC
>TRBV2|15|TRBJ1-1|TRBD1|.
CASRTRTGINTEAFF
TGTGCCAGCCGAACCCGGACAGGGATAAACACTGAAGCTTTCTTT
>TRBV6-1|14|TRBJ1-6|TRBD1|few
CASNTRGDGSPLHF
TGTGCCAGCAATACCAGGGGGGACGGATCACCCCTCCACTTT
>TRBV20-1|14|TRBJ1-6|.|many
CSVQEVGVNSPLHF
TGCAGTGTTCAAGAGGTGGGGGTTAATTCACCCCTCCACTTT
>TRBV5-1|14|TRBJ1-2|TRBD1|.
CASSLAGTGRDYTF
TGCGCCAGCAGCTTGGCCGGGACAGGGCGAGACTACACCTTC
>TRBV2|13|TRBJ1-2|TRBD1|.
CASRGQGIYGYTF
TGTGCCAGCAGAGGACAGGGGATCTATGGCTACACCTTC
>TRBV10-3|15|TRBJ1-2|TRBD1|.
CAIKGRQGANYGYTF
TGTGCCATCAAGGGGAGACAGGGAGCTAACTATGGCTACACCTTC
>TRBV7-2|13|TRBJ1-1|TRBD1|many
CASSLDRGPEAFF
TGTGCCAGCAGCTTAGACAGGGGCCCTGAAGCTTTCTTT